This TCR beta chain was sequenced for a study of T cells in Graves' hyperthyroidism and ophthalmopathy. The V and J ends lost 5 bases and 7 bases respectively, with 18 bases between them. The CDR3 spans 15 residues. Germline values: CDR1 SGHAT, CDR2 FQNNGV. This clonotype was recorded many times. It was RNA transcripts that yielded the amplified TCR beta CDR3 regions. TCR CDR3 underwent first-round RT-PCR with the HTBI primer set. TCRdb re-called the multiplex PCR reads through MiXCR, storing one row per CDR3 protein. The data contain a few hundred thousand distinct CDR3 sequences, about 15% of them seen just once; the ten biggest clones take up 7.3%.

The source material was blood. The rearrangement links TRBV11-2 to TRBJ2-1, with a tentative D call TRBD2 (5 bases). This clonotype was obtained from a woman in her 30s with Graves' hyperthyroidism. The CDR3 bases are TGTGCCAGCAGCGCTCTGGCGGGCGTAGTTAATGAGCAGTTCTTC. It yields the protein CASSALAGVVNEQFF.